Below are 17 T cell receptor beta chains sequenced from a single sample in a study of cytomegalovirus exposure and HLA in healthy donors. Primers for the PCR totalled 60 Vbeta and 13 Jbeta. Produced via immunoSEQ multiplex PCR; TCRdb's table is partial and in-frame only. The repertoire holds fewer than 200,000 clones, with around 83% as singletons. The sample taken for sequencing was PBMCs. The receptors shown here come from a man between 40 and 49 years old in good health and CMV-seropositive.

This clone showed up just once. The chain links TRBV5-1 to TRBJ2-7, with 12 bases lining up with TRBD2. The CDR3 runs to 17 residues. The germline V gene encodes CDR1 SGHRS and CDR2 YFSETQ. V shed 3 bases and J 0 bases; nucleotides not matched to a gene: 7. The CDR3, as DNA: TGCGCCAGCAGCTATGGGACTAGCGGGCCTAACTCCTACGAGCAGTACTTC. Its protein product is CASSYGTSGPNSYEQYF.

This rearrangement joins TRBV6-6 to TRBJ1-2; 9 bases align to TRBD1. V trimming: 2 bases; J trimming: 4 bases; junction bases outside the gene matches: 2. Germline V lookup: CDR1 MNHNY, CDR2 SVGAGI (reference sequence). The CDR3 runs 14 residues. The CDR3 reads CASSYGTGRYGYTF. Here the CDR3 DNA reads TGTGCCAGCAGTTACGGGACAGGGCGCTATGGCTACACCTTC.

Only a few counts were recorded for this clone. This chain links TRBV4-2 with TRBJ1-1, with 10 bases identical to TRBD1. The CDR3 runs to 14 residues. V dropped 4 bases and J dropped 7; count of bases not matched to a gene: 6. In germline, CDR1 is LGHNA, CDR2 YNFKEQ. The CDR3 region is CASSLPGQGIEAFF. The CDR3 region has the DNA TGTGCCAGCAGCCTACCGGGACAGGGGATTGAAGCTTTCTTT.

The rearrangement joins TRBV4-2 to TRBJ1-5; TRBD1 might be the D (5 bases). Between the trimmed V and J ends, which lost 0 bases and 2 bases, there was a span of 8 bases. Germline V gene data show CDR1 as LGHNA and CDR2 as YNFKEQ. The CDR3 is 15 residues long. CDR3 sequence reads: CASSQDATGNQPQHF. The CDR3 DNA follows: TGTGCCAGCAGCCAAGATGCGACAGGCAATCAGCCCCAGCATTTT.

The chain uses TRBV28 and TRBJ1-2; D not certain. V was cut by 6 bases and J by 2 bases, with 10 bases left in between. The CDR3 spans 13 residues. Germline V CDR1 and CDR2: MDHEN, SYDVKM. CDR3 residues: CASRSDLNYGYTF. In DNA form, the CDR3 reads TGTGCCAGCAGGTCGGACTTAAACTATGGCTACACCTTC.

This chain connects TRBV11-2 to TRBJ2-2; D remains ambiguous. The germline V and J ends were trimmed by 5 bases and 8 bases, with 15 bases remaining between them. The CDR3 spans 14 residues. In germline, CDR1 is SGHAT, CDR2 FQNNGV. CDR3 sequence (DNA): TGTGCCAGCAGCCGAAACCTAGGATCGGGGGAGCTGTTTTTT. Residues: CASSRNLGSGELFF.

The J gene is TRBJ2-7, the V gene TRBV7-9, with D perhaps matching TRBD2 (6 bases). Trimming took off 1 base at V and 2 bases at J, with 9 bases between the two ends. Germline CDR1 is SEHNR and CDR2 is FQNEAQ (reference sequence). This CDR3 has 14 residues. CDR3 in amino acids: CASSLDGGAYEQYF. The CDR3, as DNA: TGTGCCAGCAGCTTAGACGGGGGAGCCTACGAGCAGTACTTC.

This clone came up once. V usage is TRBV5-1 and J usage is TRBJ1-1; 10 nucleotides agree with TRBD1. The CDR3 contains 16 residues. With V trimmed by 6 bases and J by 5 bases, 13 bases remained unmatched. Germline lookup yields CDR1 SGHRS and CDR2 YFSETQ. The CDR3 loop is CASTPGQGPGYTEAFF. The DNA for the CDR3 is TGCGCCAGCACCCCGGGACAGGGGCCCGGGTATACTGAAGCTTTCTTT.

The chain uses TRBV25-1 and TRBJ1-1; D gene unclear. V lost 8 bases and J lost 4, with 11 bases in between. The CDR3 is made up of 12 amino acids. Per germline, CDR1 MGHDK and CDR2 SYGVNS. CDR3 sequence reads: CASGFVATEAFF. The CDR3 DNA reads TGTGCCAGCGGTTTCGTAGCCACTGAAGCTTTCTTT.

The chain joins TRBV10-2 to TRBJ1-4, with D hard to call. The CDR3 is 12 amino acids. Germline V gene lookup returns CDR1 WSHSY and CDR2 SAAADI. The V gene lost 4 bases and the J gene lost 8 bases, with 8 bases spanning the gap. The CDR3 protein is CASSVTEEKLFF. The CDR3 nucleotides are TGCGCCAGCAGTGTAACGGAGGAAAAACTGTTTTTT.

This chain links TRBV6-5 with TRBJ2-7; D uncertain. The CDR3 is 11 amino acids. With 4 bases removed from V and 3 bases from J, the gap between germline ends came to 4 bases. Germline CDR1 reads MNHEY; CDR2 reads SVGAGI. The CDR3 spells CASSSYYEQYF. Written as DNA, the CDR3 is TGTGCCAGCAGTTCCTACTACGAGCAGTACTTC.

The rearrangement uses TRBV9 and TRBJ1-1; D is possibly TRBD1 (5 bases). Trimming removed 0 bases from V and 3 bases from J, with 15 bases in between. Germline loops: CDR1 SGDLS, CDR2 YYNGEE. The CDR3 runs to 16 residues. CDR3 in DNA: TGTGCCAGCAGCGTAGAGAGCCCAGGGAGGTACACTGAAGCTTTCTTT. This codes for CASSVESPGRYTEAFF.

Only one count was recorded for this clone. Here the CDR3 DNA reads TGTGCCAGCAGCTCCTCTAGCGGGAGTTTTTCAGATACGCAGTATTTT. Amino acid sequence: CASSSSSGSFSDTQYF. The genes are TRBV11-3 and TRBJ2-3; 10 bases are shared with TRBD2. The V segment lost 4 bases and the J segment 4 bases; nucleotides outside the gene matches: 8. This CDR3 has 16 amino acids. Germline V gene lookup returns CDR1 SGHNT and CDR2 YENEEA.

This chain uses TRBV5-1 with TRBJ2-1; 13 bases match TRBD2. CDR3 size: 16 residues. Germline assignment: CDR1 SGHRS and CDR2 YFSETQ. V shed 0 bases, J shed 6 bases, and the junction held 3 bases outside the gene matches. The DNA for the CDR3 is TGCGCCAGCAGCTTGGATGGACTAGCGGGAGTCAATGAGCAGTTCTTC. Translated: CASSLDGLAGVNEQFF.

This clone has just a few counts. The chain has TRBV5-1 and TRBJ2-2; 7 bases map to TRBD2. CDR3 length: 16 residues. Germline V gene lookup returns CDR1 SGHRS and CDR2 YFSETQ. The trim removed 0 bases at V and 0 bases at J, leaving 2 bases unmatched. In DNA form, the CDR3 reads TGCGCCAGCAGCTTGGGGGCGGGAGCGAACACCGGGGAGCTGTTTTTT. This codes for CASSLGAGANTGELFF. Full variable domain (remainder filled in from reference TRBV5-1 and TRBJ2-2): KAGVTQTPRYLIKTRGQQVTLSCSPISGHRSVSWYQQTPGQGLQFLFEYFSETQRNKGNFPGRFSGRQFSNSRSEMNVSTLELGDSALYLCASSLGAGANTGELFFGEGSRLTVL.

The chain couples TRBV15 to TRBJ2-3; 8 nucleotides agree with TRBD2. The CDR3 length is 17 residues. V was pared by 0 bases and J by 1 base, with 6 bases of the junction left unmatched. From germline, CDR1 is LNHNV and CDR2 YYDKDF (reference sequence). The CDR3 spells CATSRDRLLAGTDTQYF. The CDR3 DNA reads TGTGCCACCAGCAGAGATAGGTTACTAGCGGGCACAGATACGCAGTATTTT.

This chain connects TRBV7-2 to TRBJ2-2; 8 bases line up with TRBD1. Germline lookup yields CDR1 SGHTA and CDR2 FQGNSA. After removal of 1 base from V and 6 bases from J, the junction contained 4 bases not matched to a gene. The CDR3 extends over 15 amino acids. The CDR3 nucleotides read TGTGCCAGCAGCTTAGACAGGGGGATGGCCGGGGAGCTGTTTTTT. Its translation: CASSLDRGMAGELFF.